This TCR beta chain originates from a study of blood T cell repertoires in COVID-19. How the authors handled the data: By means of reference gene primer amplification, nucleated cell counts were estimated. Assay used: immunoSEQ multiplex PCR; TCRdb lists only in-frame clones, some missing. The V and J calls and clone size come from that table; D and trimming were worked out from the DNA. This table holds some 190,000 clones, around four fifths found once. The V gene end was trimmed by 5 bases and the J gene end by 3 bases; junction bases not matched to a gene: 4. The germline CDR1 and CDR2 sequences are LNHDA and SQIVND (reference sequence). This CDR3 comprises 14 residues. This clone was seen more than once but under ten times.

This receptor was obtained from a human donor in a cohort sampled during active COVID-19. V and J are TRBV19 and TRBJ2-1, with TRBD1 matching 7 bases. The specimen sequenced was peripheral blood. DNA for the CDR3: TGTGCCAGTAGTCCTCGGGACAGCTACAATGAGCAGTTCTTC. It translates to CASSPRDSYNEQFF.